This TCR beta chain derives from a study of CD8 T cells in ankylosing spondylitis. Deletions cut 3 bases from V and 5 bases from J, with 14 bases between. This CDR3 contains 14 residues. TCRdb re-derived calls from the 5' RACE reads in MiXCR, one entry per CDR3 protein. Of roughly 150,000 distinct CDR3 sequences detected, roughly 34% appear once; the ten largest clones hold 4.5% to 6%. Remarks on this clonotype: A much larger clone sits a single nucleotide away, making a read error possible. The conserved phenylalanine or tryptophan is not found at the CDR3 terminus, so this likely reflects a read error.

This TCR was sampled from a male donor with ankylosing spondylitis. V is TRBV12-3 or TRBV12-4 and J is TRBJ2-7; D might be TRBD1 or TRBD2, each matching 6 bases. Sequenced material: synovial fluid, either unsorted or a sorted T cell fraction (not recorded which). Here the CDR3 reads CASSLVTGTHEQYL. The CDR3 nucleotides are TGTGCCAGCAGTTTGGTAACAGGGACTCACGAGCAGTACCTC.